Sequencing of this T cell receptor beta chain was carried out in a study of cytomegalovirus exposure and HLA in healthy donors (dated by TCRdb to about 2017). Regarding the research as a whole: According to an earlier analysis of around 600 of the donors, about 190 million T cells yielded roughly 110 million unique TCR beta sequences and 276 Gb of sequence data. In addition to the first cohort of roughly 700 subjects, a separate validation cohort of approximately 110 different subjects was used. On average, approximately 250,000 unique TCR beta nucleotide sequences were sequenced per donor among a few hundred genotyped donors of the cohort, with 15% to 20% of those sequences being non-productive. The number of donors typed differed by locus, with roughly 620-640 for A, B, C, DRB1 and DQB1, around 500 for DQA1, nearly 610 for DPA1, and some 440 for DPB1. A later genetic analysis used genome-wide SNP genotypes for about 65% of the roughly 700 donors, treating that subset as a discovery cohort. The study used immunosequencing to profile the T cell repertoires of about 670 subjects and linked those repertoires to cytomegalovirus serostatus. Donor age, sex, ethnicity and CMV serostatus were compiled together with the repertoire data. Every repertoire in the discovery cohort had been generated on one and the same sequencing platform. In an earlier analysis of 500 to 650 of the donors, high-throughput TCR beta sequencing was used to judge whether each TCR beta V gene segment behaved as functional or pseudogenic. The study aimed to test whether signatures of past pathogen exposure could be identified by cataloging public T cell receptors. Four or five DR-DQ haplotypes were handled as single units for association and clustering, since linkage in the cohort was strong. In a later analysis, previously published TCR beta repertoires from several hundred donors were re-analyzed and high-resolution HLA genotyping was added so that TCR occurrence patterns could be studied. In the later analysis, no new phenotypic data were used to find candidate immune exposures; instead, reliance was placed on TCR beta sequences and their occurrence across donors. High-throughput TCR immunosequencing, statistical association of individual TCRs with disease status, and machine learning were combined to predict cytomegalovirus infection status. Approximately 310 gigabases of sequencing data and some 85 million unique TCR sequences were included in an early release covering roughly 600 HLA-typed donors. HLA typing included class I and class II loci at four-digit resolution. Of the roughly 390 genotyped donors, around 81% fell in the genetic ancestry cluster associated with self-reported Caucasian donors. On the study overall, not on this receptor specifically: V-gene and J-gene trimming of TCR beta chains was associated with a missense DCLRE1C variant in a later genetic analysis, and the association was replicated in an independent cohort. This cohort had only TCR beta chains sequenced, and the lack of alpha or paired-chain data limited which features could be detected. Several of the top co-occurrence clusters appeared to be linked to parvovirus B19, influenza, CMV and Epstein-Barr virus, according to a later analysis. A later analysis found that HLA-associated TCR beta chains were more clonally expanded and had lower generation probabilities than equally common non-associated chains. The classifier was reported to diagnose cytomegalovirus status with high specificity and sensitivity in both the original and validation cohorts. According to a later genetic analysis, donors in an Asian-associated ancestry cluster had fewer N-insertions in productive TCRs than the approximately 630-donor mean. Linkage disequilibrium might explain the correlated functional status among segregating V segments, but an unknown experimental factor could not be excluded. A later analysis found that most CMV-associated TCR beta chains appeared HLA-restricted, with HLA associations seemingly driven largely by CMV exposure. Because some donors lacked HLA typing at each locus, the association tests relied only on the typed subset. Because the 87-base-pair reads could not distinguish some IMGT-functional V segments, including TRBV6-2 and TRBV6-3, those segments were excluded. A further reported finding was that TCR beta sequences accurately predicted the HLA-A and HLA-B alleles for most subjects in the first cohort. The sequencing pipeline was judged likely to have produced a cluster of highly shared sequence variants as a technical artifact. For the cohort, immune exposure information was limited to CMV serostatus. Sequencing depth was assumed to be roughly uniform across donors in the presence/absence analyses, though that assumption may not hold. Because counts were too low, fewer than 20 rarely observed V segments, including chromosome 9 orphons, were excluded from the earlier analysis of some 540 of the donors. When HLA alleles, especially DR and DQ, strongly co-occurred, attributing TCR associations to individual alleles was difficult. Broadly in line with IMGT annotations, most TCR beta V segments showed up in productive rearrangements about 90% or about 30% of the time in an earlier analysis of around 600 of the donors. Specific HLA alleles were associated with about 17,000 TCR beta sequences at a false discovery rate of 0.05 in a later analysis. Three of the identified cytomegalovirus-associated TCR beta chains were confirmed in vitro to be specific for cytomegalovirus antigens. Most TCR sequences were seen in very few donors, while some public TCRs were found in many individuals. In the study, some 180 TCR beta chains were listed as associated with cytomegalovirus. The authors suggested that the approach could potentially be extended to other disease states and immunological phenotypes. In a later analysis, TCR association rates were found to vary across HLA loci, with the most associated TCRs seen for DRB1 alleles and the fewest for HLA-C alleles.

Comment on this clone: Its antigen remains unidentified.

The cohort comprised fewer than 700 healthy bone marrow donors. At the time of sampling, every cohort member was nominally healthy, though immune exposures that went unrecorded were likely present. The donor was CMV seropositive and belonged to the group of 250 to 300 seropositive cohort members. Each donor provided a peripheral blood sample, and peripheral blood mononuclear cells were used for TCR beta sequencing. Genomic DNA extraction from the blood cell samples was performed with the Qiagen DNeasy Blood Extraction Kit. The protocol used for the library was the immunoSEQ multiplex PCR assay. For the multiplex PCR, a mixture combining 60 forward primers for TCR Vbeta segments and 13 reverse primers for TCR Jbeta segments was used. Amplification of the CDR3 region of rearranged TCR beta genes was performed with a multiplex PCR assay on genomic DNA. The Illumina HiSeq System was used to sequence the amplified TCR beta libraries as 87-base-pair reads. Regarding the original processing steps: A later analysis tallied around 80 million unique TCR beta chains across the 600 to 700 repertoires, and approximately 11 million of those chains were shared by two or more donors. A nearest-neighbor algorithm error-corrected the raw reads and collapsed the reads into unique sequences, merging closely related sequences to remove PCR and sequencing errors. To assign V, D and J gene segments, CDR3 sequences were aligned to IMGT reference sequences. For a sequence to be retained, a match of at least six nucleotides to both a V gene segment and a J gene segment was required. Rearrangements were called productive when the CDR3 lacked stop codons and stayed in frame with V and J; all others were non-productive. Following IMGT convention, CDR3 was defined as the stretch from the second conserved V-encoded cysteine to the conserved J-encoded phenylalanine. In an earlier analysis of 550 to 650 of the donors, sequences lacking an unambiguous match to a single V gene segment were excluded. In an earlier analysis of some 590 of the donors, a V segment was called functional when productive rearrangements were above 56.7%, and segregating when the standard deviation between donors exceeded 5%. A statistical classification framework was built for diagnosing cytomegalovirus status from the catalog of TCR beta chain sequences. A later analysis assigned V and J genes by comparing TCR nucleotide sequences with IMGT/GENE-DB human TR gene sequences. The TCRdist pipeline was used in a later analysis to assign CDR3 sequences and most-parsimonious VDJ recombination scenarios. In a later analysis, each TCR beta chain was defined by its CDR3 amino acid sequence together with its V-gene family, and reads lacking a unique V-gene family were excluded. To address suspected cross-contamination and a sequencing artifact, a later analysis removed roughly 580 highly shared, low-generation-probability nucleotide sequences. A later analysis calculated a clonal expansion index for each public chain from normalized within-repertoire ranks of inferred template counts. In a later analysis, generation probabilities were computed with a VDJ recombination model fitted to out-of-frame rearrangements, and the resulting probabilities were checked against IGoR. A later analysis scored TCR-TCR, TCR-HLA and TCR-CMV co-occurrence with hypergeometric tests, applying a repertoire-size bias correction to TCR pairs. False discovery rates were estimated in a later analysis by permuting HLA or CMV assignments 20 times. In a later analysis, co-occurring TCRs were grouped using DBSCAN, with TCRdist sequence similarity added in when clustering inside HLA-allele-positive subsets. Repertoires with fewer than 30,000 or more than 120,000 public chains were left out of co-occurrence clustering, as were five repertoires with anomalous nucleotide sharing. TCRdb mirrors the immuneACCESS table, restricted to in-frame sequences. Some clones are absent from its copies; in checked studies, under half trace to an unresolved V gene, and the reason for the others is unknown. The V and J calls and clone size are taken from that table; D and trimming were inferred from the DNA. This sample's table contains about 72,000 clones. Roughly an eighth of the sample comes from the top ten.

The CDR3, from cysteine to phenylalanine, totals 14 residues. Solely the CDR3 DNA is kept, with 42 bases framed from the first base. The germline V gene provides CDR1 SGHTA and CDR2 FQGTGA. Unmatched junction bases come to 4, with V trimmed by 2 bases and J by 6 bases. The sample consisted of PBMCs. The chain links TRBV7-3 with TRBJ2-1, with TRBD2 matching 7 junction bases. This clonotype was sampled from a man in his fifties or sixties in good health and CMV-seropositive. The DNA sequence is given as TGTGCCAGCAGCTTAGGGCTAGCGGCCAATGAGCAGTTCTTC. It translates to CASSLGLAANEQFF. Supplemented by the reference TRBV7-3 and TRBJ2-1 proteins around the CDR3, the complete variable domain is GAGVSQTPSNKVTEKGKYVELRCDPISGHTALYWYRQSLGQGPEFLIYFQGTGAADDSGLPNDRFFAVRPEGSVSTLKIQRTERGDSAVYLCASSLGLAANEQFFGPGTRLTVL.